These T cell receptor beta chains were read from a single sample in a study of control samples from healthy donors and cancer patients. Profiling relied on immunoSEQ multiplex PCR, and the TCRdb table lists in-frame clones only, not all of them. The profile shows 120,000 to 150,000 clones, just under 95% of them singletons. The sequenced material came from blood. The receptors here all came from a man younger than 40 in good health. Each CDR3 is given with its conserved first and last residue. D genes are given only for firm matches. A clone size is listed for some rows: how often the clone was seen (once, few, many), or a class if it is expanded.

.,TRBV7-2,.,TRBJ1-1,TGTGCCAGTGACAGCGACACTGAAGCTTTCTTT,CASDSDTEAFF
TRBD1,TRBV2,once,TRBJ1-2,TGTGCCAGCAGTTCCGGACAGGGGAAGACGAATGGCTACACCTTC,CASSSGQGKTNGYTF
.,TRBV6-2/TRBV6-3,.,TRBJ2-7,TGTGCCAGCAGTTTTTGGGCGGGAAGTACCTACGAGCAGTACTTC,CASSFWAGSTYEQYF
.,TRBV5-6,.,TRBJ1-2,TGTGCCAGCAGCTCGCCGGGCCTCCTGGGGCAGATGAGTGGCTACACCTTC,CASSSPGLLGQMSGYTF
.,TRBV18,once,TRBJ1-4,TGTGCCAGCTCACGAATAAGCAATGAAAAACTGTTTTTT,CASSRISNEKLFF
TRBD1,TRBV6-5,.,TRBJ1-1,TGTGCCAGCAGGAACGGACAGGCCGAGAACACTGAAGCTTTCTTT,CASRNGQAENTEAFF
.,TRBV19,.,TRBJ1-3,TGTGCCAGTACCACCTCCCCGGCTGGAAACACCATATATTTT,CASTTSPAGNTIYF
.,TRBV7-2,.,TRBJ1-2,TGTGCCAGCAGGTTAGGGACTGCATATGGCTACACCTTC,CASRLGTAYGYTF
.,TRBV5-1,few,TRBJ1-2,TGCGCCAGCAGCACCCCGACAGCGAACTATGGCTACACCTTC,CASSTPTANYGYTF
TRBD2,TRBV28,.,TRBJ2-1,TGTGCCAGCAGTTTATGGACTAGCGGGGCTGCCTACAATGAGCAGTTCTTC,CASSLWTSGAAYNEQFF
TRBD2,TRBV5-5,once,TRBJ2-7,TGTGCCAGCAGCTCCCGAGGACTAGCGGGAGTTCCCTACGAGCAGTACTTC,CASSSRGLAGVPYEQYF
TRBD2,TRBV29-1,.,TRBJ2-5,TGCAGCGTCGCTCAGGGAGGGGAGACCCAGTACTTC,CSVAQGGETQYF
.,TRBV28,.,TRBJ1-5,TGTGCCAGCAGTCTTAATACCGAGTATTGGCAGCCCCAGCATTTT,CASSLNTEYWQPQHF
.,TRBV19,.,TRBJ1-2,TGTGCCAGTAGTTCCCTTCTCGCAGCCGCTGGGAACGGCTACACCTTC,CASSSLLAAAGNGYTF
.,TRBV14,.,TRBJ2-7,TGTGCCAGCAGCCAGTACCGAACAGGGATACCCGAGCAGTACTTC,CASSQYRTGIPEQYF
.,TRBV5-4,.,TRBJ1-6,TGTGCCAGCAGCTTGGTCGCAGGGAGCGTTAATTCACCCCTCCACTTT,CASSLVAGSVNSPLHF
.,TRBV28,.,TRBJ1-4,TGTGCCAGCAGTTTATTGAACTCAGGCACACTGTTTTTT,CASSLLNSGTLFF
TRBD1,TRBV7-9,.,TRBJ2-7,TGTGCCAGCAGCTCGGGACAGGGAGGGGACGAGCAGTACTTC,CASSSGQGGDEQYF
.,TRBV6-5,few,TRBJ1-1,TGTGCCAGCAGTTACAGGACGGGTGAAGCTTTCTTT,CASSYRTGEAFF
.,TRBV7-2,.,TRBJ2-5,TGTGCCAGCAGCTTAACAGGGCTCCAAGAGACCCAGTACTTC,CASSLTGLQETQYF
.,TRBV28,once,TRBJ1-5,TGTGCCAGCAGTCCGGCAGACCTTCTGATAAAAATTAGCAATCAGCCCCAGCATTTT,CASSPADLLIKISNQPQHF
.,TRBV2,once,TRBJ2-1,TGTGCCAGCTCCGAAGACAGACAAAGGCGGCAGTTCTTC,CASSEDRQRRQFF
.,TRBV28,.,TRBJ2-7,TGTGCCAGCAGGGACCCGTCCTACGAGCAGTACTTC,CASRDPSYEQYF
.,TRBV3-1/TRBV3-2,.,TRBJ2-1,TGTGCCAGCAGCCACCCCTTCGGACAGTACAATGAGCAGTTCTTC,CASSHPFGQYNEQFF
.,TRBV25-1,.,TRBJ1-6,TGTGCCAGCAGGGCGGGGACCTCTGGTTCACCCCTCCACTTT,CASRAGTSGSPLHF
.,TRBV24-1,.,TRBJ2-2,TGTGCCACCAGTCAATACGCCGGGGAGCTGTTTTTT,CATSQYAGELFF
TRBD2,TRBV5-1,once,TRBJ2-7,TGCGCCAGCAGCGGGACTAGCGGGGCCTACGAGCAGTACTTC,CASSGTSGAYEQYF
.,TRBV2,.,TRBJ1-1,TGTGCCAGCAGTACGAGGGCGGGGAACACTGAAGCTTTCTTT,CASSTRAGNTEAFF
.,TRBV5-6,.,TRBJ1-6,TGTGCCAGCAGCTTTTACCGGGATAATTCACCCCTCCACTTT,CASSFYRDNSPLHF
.,TRBV13,once,TRBJ2-7,TGTGCCAGCAGCTCCGTGGGCTACGAGCAGTACTTC,CASSSVGYEQYF
.,TRBV28,.,TRBJ2-7,TGTGCCAGCAGTTCCAGAGCATTGAGCTCCTACGAGCAGTACTTC,CASSSRALSSYEQYF
TRBD2,TRBV6-2/TRBV6-3,.,TRBJ2-1,TGTGCCAGCAGTTACAATGCGGGAGGGCCCATCAATGAGCAGTTCTTC,CASSYNAGGPINEQFF
.,TRBV6-5,.,TRBJ1-2,TGTGCCAGCAGTTACTCGGGCGGCCGCTATGGCTACACCTTC,CASSYSGGRYGYTF
.,TRBV12-2,.,TRBJ1-5,TGTGCAAGTCGCTCCCCGGACAGTTATAGCAATCAGCCCCAGCATTTT,CASRSPDSYSNQPQHF
.,TRBV5-4,.,TRBJ1-2,TGTGCCAGCAGCCCGGAGCAGGACATATTAAACTATGGCTACACCTTC,CASSPEQDILNYGYTF
TRBD2,TRBV7-2,.,TRBJ2-7,TGTGCCAGCAGCCCCCGTTCTAGCGGGGTAACCTACGAGCAGTACTTC,CASSPRSSGVTYEQYF
.,TRBV2,.,TRBJ1-3,TGTGCCAGCAGGGTAACCCAAGTCTATCCTGGAAACACCATATATTTT,CASRVTQVYPGNTIYF
.,TRBV30,.,TRBJ1-5,TGTGCCTGGAGCACAACAGGAAGAAATCAGCCCCAGCATTTT,CAWSTTGRNQPQHF
TRBD1,TRBV7-3,.,TRBJ2-2,TGTGCCAGCAGCTTACTTGACAGGGGGAACACCGGGGAGCTGTTTTTT,CASSLLDRGNTGELFF
.,TRBV15,.,TRBJ2-3,TGTGCCACCAGCAGAGATGATCAGGGGACAGATACGCAGTATTTT,CATSRDDQGTDTQYF
TRBD1,TRBV18,.,TRBJ2-6,TGTGCCAGCTCACCTCGTGCAAACAGGGGGCGCGTTTCAGGGGCCAACGTCCTGACTTTC,CASSPRANRGRVSGANVLTF
.,TRBV9,once,TRBJ1-2,TGTGCCAGCAGCGTGGGGGGAAGGAGCTATGGCTACACCTTC,CASSVGGRSYGYTF
TRBD2,TRBV18,.,TRBJ2-7,TGTGCCAGCTCACCAATCCCCGGGACTAGCGACGAGCAGTACTTC,CASSPIPGTSDEQYF
.,TRBV4-1,.,TRBJ1-6,TGCGCCAGCAGCCAACCCAGGGAGAGTTCACCCCTCCACTTT,CASSQPRESSPLHF
.,TRBV3-1/TRBV3-2,.,TRBJ2-7,TGTGCCAGCAGCCAAGAGGTTGGGCTTTCCTACGAGCAGTACTTC,CASSQEVGLSYEQYF
.,TRBV28,.,TRBJ1-4,TGTGCCAGCAGACTCGATGAAAAACTGTTTTTT,CASRLDEKLFF
.,TRBV5-5,.,TRBJ2-1,TGTGCCAGCAGCTTGTCGGTCCGGAGCTCCTACAATGAGCAGTTCTTC,CASSLSVRSSYNEQFF
.,TRBV2,.,TRBJ2-7,TGTGCCAGCAGTCCCTGGACGCCGGTTAATTTCGAGCAGTACTTC,CASSPWTPVNFEQYF
TRBD1,TRBV10-2,.,TRBJ2-2,TGCGCCAGCAGGGACAGGCGCAACACCGGGGAGCTGTTTTTT,CASRDRRNTGELFF
.,TRBV5-4,.,TRBJ2-1,TGTGCCAGCAGCTTCGACCTCCCCCGGTGGGAGGACCTTATGCAGCAGTTCTTC,CASSFDLPRWEDLMQQFF
.,TRBV9,.,TRBJ1-5,TGTGCCAGCAGCGCTGGGGGAACTCATAGCAATCAGCCCCAGCATTTT,CASSAGGTHSNQPQHF
TRBD1,TRBV4-1,.,TRBJ2-7,TGCGCCAGCAGCCGGACAGGCTACGAGCAGTACTTC,CASSRTGYEQYF
TRBD1,TRBV10-3,.,TRBJ2-7,TGTGCCGCCAACTCCCGGGACAGGGGCTCCTACGAGCAGTACTTC,CAANSRDRGSYEQYF
TRBD1,TRBV29-1,once,TRBJ2-2,TGCAGCGTTCTGCAAACCGGGACAGGGGCCGGGGAGCTGTTTTTT,CSVLQTGTGAGELFF
.,TRBV9,once,TRBJ1-2,TGTGCCAGCAGCGTAGGGGGGGCTAACTATGGCTACACCTTC,CASSVGGANYGYTF
TRBD1,TRBV10-3,.,TRBJ1-2,TGTGCCAGCCGGGACAGTGGCTACACCTTC,CASRDSGYTF
TRBD1,TRBV19,.,TRBJ2-2,TGTGCCAGTAGTTTCGACAGGGTATCCGGGGAGCTGTTTTTT,CASSFDRVSGELFF
TRBD2,TRBV28,.,TRBJ2-1,TGTGCCAGCAGTTTTCGTAGCGGGAGTTATGAGCAGTTCTTC,CASSFRSGSYEQFF
.,TRBV21-1,.,TRBJ1-4,TGTGCCAGCAGCAAAGCACGCAGGGGGCGTAGTAATCGGACTAATGAAAAACTGTTTTTT,CASSKARRGRSNRTNEKLFF